This is a list of T cell receptor beta chains from one sample in a study of T cell responses to AZD1222 COVID-19 vaccine. Assay: immunoSEQ multiplex PCR; the TCRdb copy retains only in-frame clones and omits some. The table lists about 130,000 clones, approximately 92% of them singletons. The sample was peripheral blood, taken 28 days after the second AZD1222 dose. Receptor source: an adult who received the AZD1222 COVID-19 vaccine. The CDR3 runs from the conserved cysteine through the conserved F or W. A D gene is named only where the DNA matches it firmly. Rows give clone size only sometimes, using once, few, many, or a class for an expanded clone.

d_call: TRBD1
clone_size: .
v_call: TRBV18
j_call: TRBJ1-5
cdr3_aa: CASSPRPGGAEPQHF
cdr3_nt: TGTGCCAGCTCACCTCGTCCAGGGGGCGCGGAGCCCCAGCATTTT

d_call: TRBD2
clone_size: once
v_call: TRBV6-6
j_call: TRBJ2-1
cdr3_aa: CASKTSGLNEQFF
cdr3_nt: TGTGCCAGCAAGACTAGCGGCCTTAATGAGCAGTTCTTC

d_call: .
clone_size: .
v_call: TRBV27
j_call: TRBJ2-1
cdr3_aa: CASSPGTKRGSEQFF
cdr3_nt: TGTGCCAGCAGCCCGGGAACCAAAAGGGGGAGTGAGCAGTTCTTC

d_call: TRBD1
clone_size: .
v_call: TRBV6-5
j_call: TRBJ1-2
cdr3_aa: CASSYSRQGIYGYTF
cdr3_nt: TGTGCCAGCAGTTACTCCCGACAGGGAATCTATGGCTACACCTTC

d_call: TRBD1
clone_size: once
v_call: TRBV4-1
j_call: TRBJ1-5
cdr3_aa: CASSHVTGANQPQHF
cdr3_nt: TGCGCCAGCAGCCATGTCACAGGGGCCAATCAGCCCCAGCATTTT

d_call: TRBD2
clone_size: .
v_call: TRBV6-1
j_call: TRBJ2-7
cdr3_aa: CASSEGMVAGGSYEQYF
cdr3_nt: TGTGCCAGCAGTGAGGGGATGGTAGCGGGAGGTTCGTACGAGCAGTACTTC

d_call: .
clone_size: once
v_call: TRBV3-1/TRBV3-2
j_call: TRBJ2-1
cdr3_aa: CASSQNYNEQFF
cdr3_nt: TGTGCCAGCAGCCAAAACTACAATGAGCAGTTCTTC

d_call: TRBD1
clone_size: .
v_call: TRBV5-4
j_call: TRBJ1-5
cdr3_aa: CASSFAQGGGNQPQHF
cdr3_nt: TGTGCCAGCAGCTTTGCCCAGGGGGGTGGCAATCAGCCCCAGCATTTT

d_call: .
clone_size: .
v_call: TRBV19
j_call: TRBJ1-5
cdr3_aa: CASSIVEGVAQPQHF
cdr3_nt: TGTGCCAGTAGTATAGTAGAAGGGGTGGCTCAGCCCCAGCATTTT

d_call: .
clone_size: .
v_call: TRBV5-1
j_call: TRBJ1-1
cdr3_aa: CASRREGGGEAFF
cdr3_nt: TGCGCCAGCAGGCGGGAGGGGGGGGGTGAAGCTTTCTTT

d_call: .
clone_size: .
v_call: TRBV3-1/TRBV3-2
j_call: TRBJ1-2
cdr3_aa: CASGQFYGYTF
cdr3_nt: TGTGCCAGCGGACAGTTCTATGGCTACACCTTC

d_call: .
clone_size: .
v_call: TRBV18
j_call: TRBJ1-6
cdr3_aa: CASSPGVPLHF
cdr3_nt: TGTGCCAGCTCACCGGGCGTACCCCTCCACTTT

d_call: .
clone_size: once
v_call: TRBV10-3
j_call: TRBJ2-7
cdr3_aa: CAISEPEVREQYF
cdr3_nt: TGTGCCATCAGTGAGCCGGAGGTACGCGAGCAGTACTTC

d_call: TRBD1
clone_size: .
v_call: TRBV28
j_call: TRBJ1-2
cdr3_aa: CASSEGQGFGYTF
cdr3_nt: TGTGCCAGCAGCGAGGGACAGGGGTTTGGCTACACCTTC

d_call: TRBD1
clone_size: .
v_call: TRBV7-2
j_call: TRBJ1-2
cdr3_aa: CASKSTPGQIYGYTF
cdr3_nt: TGTGCCAGCAAGTCCACCCCGGGACAGATCTATGGCTACACCTTC

d_call: .
clone_size: .
v_call: TRBV28
j_call: TRBJ1-6
cdr3_aa: CASGQGDSPLHF
cdr3_nt: TGTGCCAGCGGGCAGGGAGATTCACCCCTCCACTTT

d_call: TRBD1
clone_size: .
v_call: TRBV28
j_call: TRBJ2-7
cdr3_aa: CASSLGQGGHEQYF
cdr3_nt: TGTGCCAGCAGTTTAGGACAGGGTGGCCACGAGCAGTACTTC

d_call: .
clone_size: .
v_call: TRBV21-1
j_call: TRBJ2-1
cdr3_aa: CASSQTGDNEQFF
cdr3_nt: TGTGCCAGCAGCCAGACAGGGGATAATGAGCAGTTCTTC

d_call: .
clone_size: .
v_call: TRBV10-3
j_call: TRBJ2-2
cdr3_aa: CAISEEFGSGTGELFF
cdr3_nt: TGTGCCATCAGTGAAGAGTTCGGGAGCGGCACCGGGGAGCTGTTTTTT

d_call: .
clone_size: .
v_call: TRBV9
j_call: TRBJ1-6
cdr3_aa: CASSVEQGNSPLHF
cdr3_nt: TGTGCCAGCAGCGTAGAGCAGGGTAATTCACCCCTCCACTTT

d_call: TRBD2
clone_size: .
v_call: TRBV10-3
j_call: TRBJ2-7
cdr3_aa: CAISPTSGRAGEQYF
cdr3_nt: TGTGCCATCAGCCCTACTAGCGGGAGAGCGGGGGAGCAGTACTTC

d_call: .
clone_size: .
v_call: TRBV5-4
j_call: TRBJ1-1
cdr3_aa: CASSSQGRMNTEAFF
cdr3_nt: TGTGCCAGCAGCTCTCAAGGCAGAATGAACACTGAAGCTTTCTTT

d_call: .
clone_size: .
v_call: TRBV2
j_call: TRBJ1-5
cdr3_aa: CASRRDSNQPQHF
cdr3_nt: TGTGCCAGCCGCCGGGACAGCAATCAGCCCCAGCATTTT

d_call: .
clone_size: .
v_call: TRBV19
j_call: TRBJ2-2
cdr3_aa: CASSDKPWSTGELFF
cdr3_nt: TGTGCCAGTAGTGACAAACCCTGGAGCACCGGGGAGCTGTTTTTT

d_call: TRBD1
clone_size: .
v_call: TRBV28
j_call: TRBJ1-5
cdr3_aa: CASSATGIQPQHF
cdr3_nt: TGTGCCAGCAGCGCGACAGGGATTCAGCCCCAGCATTTT

d_call: .
clone_size: .
v_call: TRBV19
j_call: TRBJ2-7
cdr3_aa: CASRTLWGEQYF
cdr3_nt: TGTGCCAGTAGGACTCTTTGGGGCGAGCAGTACTTC

d_call: .
clone_size: .
v_call: TRBV5-8
j_call: TRBJ2-7
cdr3_aa: CASSSPSGDDQYF
cdr3_nt: TGTGCCAGCAGCTCGCCAAGTGGGGACGATCAGTACTTC

d_call: .
clone_size: .
v_call: TRBV28
j_call: TRBJ1-5
cdr3_aa: CASSLLGGQPQHF
cdr3_nt: TGTGCCAGCAGTTTACTCGGGGGTCAGCCCCAGCATTTT

d_call: TRBD2
clone_size: once
v_call: TRBV4-2
j_call: TRBJ2-7
cdr3_aa: CASSQEILAGLNYEQYF
cdr3_nt: TGTGCCAGCAGCCAAGAGATTCTAGCGGGGTTGAACTACGAGCAGTACTTC

d_call: .
clone_size: .
v_call: TRBV28
j_call: TRBJ1-2
cdr3_aa: CASSFYRAELKGYTF
cdr3_nt: TGTGCCAGCAGTTTCTACAGGGCGGAATTAAAGGGCTACACCTTC

d_call: TRBD1
clone_size: .
v_call: TRBV7-9
j_call: TRBJ1-1
cdr3_aa: CASSFYPTGGPEAFF
cdr3_nt: TGTGCCAGCAGCTTTTACCCGACAGGGGGTCCCGAAGCTTTCTTT

d_call: .
clone_size: .
v_call: TRBV3-1/TRBV3-2
j_call: TRBJ1-1
cdr3_aa: CASSQGLETTEAFF
cdr3_nt: TGTGCCAGCAGCCAAGGGTTGGAGACCACTGAAGCTTTCTTT

d_call: TRBD2
clone_size: .
v_call: TRBV15
j_call: TRBJ2-1
cdr3_aa: CATSRTGLAGVYEQFF
cdr3_nt: TGTGCCACCAGCAGAACCGGACTAGCGGGAGTATATGAGCAGTTCTTC

d_call: .
clone_size: once
v_call: TRBV3-1/TRBV3-2
j_call: TRBJ2-7
cdr3_aa: CASSLRGGTGSHEQYF
cdr3_nt: TGTGCCAGCAGCCTCCGGGGGGGGACAGGGTCCCACGAGCAGTACTTC

d_call: .
clone_size: few
v_call: TRBV28
j_call: TRBJ1-1
cdr3_aa: CASSIQGRNTEAFF
cdr3_nt: TGTGCCAGCAGTATACAGGGCCGAAACACTGAAGCTTTCTTT

d_call: TRBD1
clone_size: .
v_call: TRBV19
j_call: TRBJ1-1
cdr3_aa: CASSIGQGKAFF
cdr3_nt: TGTGCCAGTAGTATAGGACAGGGGAAGGCTTTCTTT

d_call: TRBD2
clone_size: .
v_call: TRBV24-1
j_call: TRBJ2-3
cdr3_aa: CATSDLLSSGATDTQYF
cdr3_nt: TGTGCCACCAGTGATTTGCTGTCTAGCGGAGCCACAGATACGCAGTATTTT

d_call: .
clone_size: .
v_call: TRBV4-3
j_call: TRBJ2-5
cdr3_aa: CASSQDLGAFGKETQYF
cdr3_nt: TGCGCCAGCAGCCAAGACTTGGGGGCTTTCGGCAAAGAGACCCAGTACTTC

d_call: .
clone_size: .
v_call: TRBV4-3
j_call: TRBJ2-7
cdr3_aa: CASSQGRERDYEQYF
cdr3_nt: TGCGCCAGCAGCCAAGGTCGGGAGAGAGACTACGAGCAGTACTTC

d_call: TRBD1
clone_size: .
v_call: TRBV10-3
j_call: TRBJ2-7
cdr3_aa: CAISESTGATYEQYF
cdr3_nt: TGTGCCATCAGTGAGTCGACAGGGGCTACCTACGAGCAGTACTTC

d_call: TRBD1
clone_size: .
v_call: TRBV10-3
j_call: TRBJ1-2
cdr3_aa: CAISEWGQGIVGYGYTF
cdr3_nt: TGTGCCATCAGCGAGTGGGGACAGGGTATTGTGGGGTATGGCTACACCTTC

d_call: .
clone_size: .
v_call: TRBV6-5
j_call: TRBJ2-7
cdr3_aa: CASGSYEQYF
cdr3_nt: TGTGCCAGCGGGAGCTACGAGCAGTACTTC